Listed here are 12 T cell receptor beta chains from one sample, sequenced in a study of radiation and T cells in renal cell carcinoma. Generated by immunoSEQ multiplex PCR, the TCRdb table keeps only in-frame clones and is missing some. The profile covers roughly 130,000 clones, with around 90% appearing a single time and 5.8% taken by the ten largest. The time point here: blood 2 weeks post-SBRT. Treatment specified: 15 Gy SBRT to primary tumor, nephrectomy 4 weeks later. Source: blood, taken from a patient whose treatment included radiotherapy and nephrectomy. The receptors were gathered from a woman in her seventies with renal cell carcinoma.

This sequence joins TRBV19 and TRBJ1-3; D uncertain. Germline values: CDR1 LNHDA, CDR2 SQIVND (reference sequence). This CDR3 spans 15 amino acids. Trimming took 5 bases from V and 0 from J, leaving 11 bases between them. CDR3 loop: CASSAQESSGNTIYF. The CDR3 coding sequence is TGTGCCAGTAGTGCCCAAGAGAGCTCTGGAAACACCATATATTTT.

The chain joins TRBV30 to TRBJ1-4; TRBD1 matches 12 bases. Germline assignment: CDR1 GTSNPN and CDR2 SVGIG (reference sequence). CDR3 length: 15 amino acids. The V segment lost 1 base and the J segment 8 bases; nucleotides outside the gene matches: 5. CDR3 DNA sequence: TGTGCCTGGAGTGAAGGGGACAGGGGGCAAGAAAAACTGTTTTTT. As protein: CAWSEGDRGQEKLFF.

The genes are TRBV9 and TRBJ1-2, with 9 bases identical to TRBD1. The CDR3 consists of 12 residues. The germline V gene has CDR1 SGDLS and CDR2 YYNGEE. The V and J ends lost 6 bases and 7 bases, in that order; junction bases with no gene match: 4. In nucleotides, the CDR3 is TGTGCCAGCAACTTGGACAGGGGTGGCTACACCTTC. Its protein product is CASNLDRGGYTF.

The chain has TRBV6-5 and TRBJ2-5; maybe TRBD2 (6 bases). Germline CDR1 reads MNHEY; CDR2 reads SVGAGI. The CDR3 length is 14 residues. The germline V and J ends were trimmed by 6 bases and 5 bases, with 16 bases remaining between them. As DNA, the CDR3 is TGTGCCAGCAGCCAGACTAGGGTTGGGGAGACCCAGTACTTC. Protein sequence: CASSQTRVGETQYF.

The rearrangement uses TRBV5-1 and TRBJ2-3; the D is unclear. With 0 bases removed from V and 10 bases from J, the gap between germline ends came to 15 bases. This CDR3 has 14 amino acids. Germline CDR1 and CDR2: SGHRS and YFSETQ. CDR3 sequence (DNA): TGCGCCAGCAGCTTGGACCCTTCCCCGCAGGCGCAGTATTTT. Amino acids: CASSLDPSPQAQYF.

This chain connects TRBV5-4 to TRBJ1-1; D unclear. The CDR3 has 15 amino acids. Germline CDR1 reads SGHNT; CDR2 reads YYREEE (reference sequence). The V end was cut by 0 bases, the J end by 0 bases, with 9 bases between. The CDR3 region has the DNA TGTGCCAGCAGCTTGGGGGGATATCTGAACACTGAAGCTTTCTTT. Its translation: CASSLGGYLNTEAFF.

The V and J genes are TRBV7-2 and TRBJ1-2; TRBD1 agrees at 8 bases. Looked up from germline, CDR1 is SGHTA and CDR2 is FQGNSA. The CDR3 is 15 amino acids. V lost 1 base and J lost 3; bases outside the gene matches: 4. The CDR3 DNA reads TGTGCCAGCAGCTTAGTGGCAGGGGGCGACTATGGCTACACCTTC. This codes for CASSLVAGGDYGYTF.

The J gene is TRBJ2-3, the V gene TRBV25-1, with 7 bases identical to TRBD2. This CDR3 is built from 16 residues. The junction had 4 bases not matched to a gene; V was cut back by 1 base and J by 0 bases. From germline, CDR1 is MGHDK and CDR2 SYGVNS. The CDR3 DNA is TGTGCCAGCAGTGAATGGGCGGGAGATAGCACAGATACGCAGTATTTT. Translation gives CASSEWAGDSTDTQYF.

The CDR3 reads CASSNLALAKNIQYF. In DNA, the CDR3 is TGTGCCAGCAGTAATCTAGCGCTAGCCAAAAACATTCAGTACTTC. The chain recombines TRBV5-6 with TRBJ2-4; TRBD2 is a possible D gene (6 bases). Trimming shortened V by 5 bases and J by 0 bases, and 12 bases separated the two germline ends. CDR3 length: 15 amino acids. Germline CDR1 and CDR2: SGHDT and YYEEEE.

The chain links TRBV19 to TRBJ1-4; maybe TRBD1 (5 bases). Trimming shortened V by 5 bases and J by 8 bases, and 21 bases separated the two germline ends. The CDR3 has 16 amino acids. Germline lookup yields CDR1 LNHDA and CDR2 SQIVND (reference sequence). The CDR3 sequence is CASSDPSREVLEKLFF. CDR3 coding DNA: TGTGCCAGTAGTGATCCCAGCAGGGAGGTGTTGGAAAAACTGTTTTTT.

This clone has just a few counts. This chain links TRBV7-9 with TRBJ2-1, with 8 bases that match TRBD1. Germline CDR1 SEHNR, CDR2 FQNEAQ (reference sequence). This CDR3 contains 17 residues. Losses at the gene ends were 2 bases for V and 5 bases for J; bases not matched to a gene: 11. The CDR3 sequence: CASSLFRLGRGHNEQFF. The CDR3 DNA reads as TGTGCCAGCAGCTTATTTCGGTTGGGCAGGGGGCACAATGAGCAGTTCTTC.

V gene TRBV4-3 combines with J gene TRBJ2-3; 9 bases align to TRBD2. V lost 4 bases and J lost 10; bases outside the gene matches: 12. CDR1 is LGHNA, CDR2 YSLEER, per germline. This CDR3 spans 15 amino acids. CDR3 protein: CASSRLAGDPRAQYF. CDR3 coding DNA: TGCGCCAGCAGCCGTTTAGCGGGGGACCCGCGGGCGCAGTATTTT.